This T cell receptor beta chain was captured in a study of molecular identifiers for immune sequencing clone quantification. In TCRdb, the PCR reads were re-called with MiXCR into one record per CDR3 protein. This table has around 470,000 distinct CDR3 sequences, 20% to 25% appearing once. Study outcomes and limitations: The share of molecules held by clones above 20 RNA copies was over 99% in effector cells and under 1% in naive cells.

In this sample, this clonotype turned up many times. Its specificity is unknown. Using a CD8+CD4-CCR7+CD45RA+ phenotype, naive CD8 T cells were sorted. The source is a human donor in good health. Some libraries in this study had Jurkat cell RNA spiked in. Sequencing was carried out using naive CD8+ T cells from blood, with Jurkat cell RNA spiked in. Subset given: FACS-sorted CD8+CD4-CCR7+CD45RA+ naive T cells.

CDR3 region: CSATWTGDPDTQYF. For the CDR3, the DNA is TGCAGTGCTACATGGACAGGGGATCCAGATACGCAGTATTTT. V is TRBV20-1 and J is TRBJ2-3; 9 nucleotides match TRBD1. The CDR3 contains 14 residues. Germline values: CDR1 DFQATT, CDR2 SNEGSKA (reference sequence). The ends lost 4 bases at V and 4 bases at J; junction bases unmatched: 6.